Sequencing of this T cell receptor (beta chain) was carried out in a study of blood T cell repertoires in COVID-19. The CDR3 is made up of 15 amino acids. CDR1 and CDR2 (germline): LNHDA, SQIVND (reference sequence). V lost 5 bases, J lost 4 bases, and 7 bases stayed unmatched. The assay was immunoSEQ multiplex PCR, and TCRdb's table has in-frame clones only and misses some. Among 45,000 or so clones listed, more than 65% were seen once. The clonotype was recovered from a woman between 70 and 85 years old with acute or convalescent COVID-19. The sample consisted of peripheral blood. The chain joins TRBV19 to TRBJ1-2; 10 bases fit TRBD1. CDR3 nucleotides: TGTGCCAGTAGTTCAGCGGGACAGGGGCTCTATGGCTACACCTTC. Encoded protein: CASSSAGQGLYGYTF.